This TCR beta chain was profiled in a study of T-cell reconstitution after alpha-beta-depleted transplantation in children. This clonotype was seen many times. Its antigen is not identified. Study-level findings and limits: Several hundred rapidly expanded clones from non-depleted graft cells reportedly supplied alpha-beta T cells about two months post-transplant. Newly produced T cells mostly provided counts and TCRbeta diversity after one year, as hyperexpanded clones declined. Some patients owed their high day-60 TCRbeta diversity to surviving recipient T cells and thymic progenitors.

Unique molecular identifiers were incorporated when the TCRbeta library was constructed. TCRdb re-called the PCR reads through MiXCR, storing one row per CDR3 protein. The data show about 260,000 distinct CDR3 sequences, more than 9% seen once. Germline V gene lookup returns CDR1 MGHDK and CDR2 SYGVNS. Trimming took 2 bases from V and 4 from J, leaving 12 bases between them. There are 14 residues in the CDR3. The clonotype was recovered from a male patient between 2 and 10 years old who had a stem cell transplant for chronic granulomatous disease, so the T cells may come from the graft donor. The V call is TRBV25-1, the J call TRBJ2-7; no clear D. Sequencing was performed on peripheral blood, taken 180 days after TCRalphabeta/CD19-depleted stem cell transplant. This CDR3 is CASSEKQLRYEQYF. CDR3 nucleotides: TGTGCCAGCAGTGAAAAGCAGCTCCGTTACGAGCAGTACTTC.